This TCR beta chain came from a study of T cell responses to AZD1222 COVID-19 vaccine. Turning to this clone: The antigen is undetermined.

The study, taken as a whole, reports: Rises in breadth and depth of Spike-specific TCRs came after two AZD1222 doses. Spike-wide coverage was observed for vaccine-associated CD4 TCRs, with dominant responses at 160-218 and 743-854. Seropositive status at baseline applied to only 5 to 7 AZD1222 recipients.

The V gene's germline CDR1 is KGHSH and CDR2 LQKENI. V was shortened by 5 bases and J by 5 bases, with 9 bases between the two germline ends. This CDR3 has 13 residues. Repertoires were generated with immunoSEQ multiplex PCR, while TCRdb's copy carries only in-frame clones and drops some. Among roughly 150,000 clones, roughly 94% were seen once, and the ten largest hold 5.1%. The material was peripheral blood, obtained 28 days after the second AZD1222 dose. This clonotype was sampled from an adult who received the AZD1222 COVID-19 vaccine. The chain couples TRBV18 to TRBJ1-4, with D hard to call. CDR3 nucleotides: TGTGCCAGCTCAGCAAACCTGAATGAAAAACTGTTTTTT. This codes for CASSANLNEKLFF.